Following are 17 T cell receptor beta chains from one sample sequenced in a study of T cells in Graves' hyperthyroidism and ophthalmopathy (dated by TCRdb to between 2018 and 2021). The receptor library was made with multiplex PCR. The sequencer was an Illumina HiSeq 2000. The TCR beta CDR3 regions were amplified from RNA transcripts. For the first round of RT-PCR on the TCR CDR3, the HTBI primer set was used together with the Qiagen OneStep RT-PCR kit. Clones were called with MiXCR by TCRdb after fastp trimmed the public reads at Q25, and only in-frame beta chains were retained. Rows are unified per CDR3 protein, each entry keeping the most common DNA and genes. In this sample the table shows a few hundred thousand distinct CDR3 sequences, approximately 44% of which occur a single time. The top ten clones comprise approximately 8.2% of the sample. Material: peripheral blood or thyroid tissue (not recorded which). The receptors were sampled from a woman aged 18-29 years with Graves' hyperthyroidism. Donor details come from another sample of the same person, matched by shared clones.

This sequence joins TRBV2 and TRBJ1-1; TRBD1 matches 7 bases. Germline CDR1 is SNHLY and CDR2 is FYNNEI. V gave up 6 bases and J gave up 11 bases; unmatched junction bases: 9. This CDR3 has 12 amino acids. The DNA of the CDR3 is TGTGCCAGCAGCCAGGGGGTGGCTGCTGCTTTCTTT. It encodes CASSQGVAAAFF.

The chain has TRBV25-1 and TRBJ1-2; D call uncertain. The CDR3 sequence is 12 residues long. Germline V gene lookup returns CDR1 MGHDK and CDR2 SYGVNS. Trimming took 6 bases from V and 5 from J, leaving 10 bases between them. For the CDR3, the DNA is TGTGCCAGCAGCGTTTGGGGATATGGCTACACCTTC. Translation: CASSVWGYGYTF.

Many counts were recorded for this clonotype. The chain employs TRBV25-1 and TRBJ1-1; maybe TRBD1 (6 bases). Germline V CDR1 and CDR2: MGHDK, SYGVNS. V lost 2 bases to trimming and J lost 5 bases, with 12 bases between them. This CDR3 is built from 14 residues. The CDR3 DNA follows: TGTGCCAGCAGTGAACCGGGGGCTTATACTGAAGCTTTCTTT. Amino acid sequence: CASSEPGAYTEAFF.

The V gene is TRBV19, the J gene TRBJ1-2; no clear D gene. The V and J ends lost 1 base and 4 bases respectively, with 7 bases between them. Germline V lookup: CDR1 LNHDA, CDR2 SQIVND (reference sequence). The CDR3 is 13 residues long. CDR3 nucleotide sequence: TGTGCCAGTAGTATAGGGGTCTTCTATGGCTACACCTTC. Residues: CASSIGVFYGYTF. Complete variable domain (other parts from reference TRBV19 and TRBJ1-2): DGGITQSPKYLFRKEGQNVTLSCEQNLNHDAMYWYRQDPGQGLRLIYYSQIVNDFQKGDIAEGYSVSREKKESFPLTVTSAQKNPTAFYLCASSIGVFYGYTFGSGTRLTVV.

The V and J genes are TRBV7-2 and TRBJ1-1; 11 bases fit TRBD1. This CDR3 spans 15 amino acids. V shed 5 bases and J 6 bases; nucleotides not matched to a gene: 8. Germline loops: CDR1 SGHTA, CDR2 FQGNSA. CDR3 sequence (DNA): TGTGCCAGCAGCCCACGGGACAGGGGGATTGCTGAAGCTTTCTTT. Encoded protein: CASSPRDRGIAEAFF.

J is TRBJ1-2 and V is TRBV2, with TRBD1 matching 7 bases. This CDR3 has 10 residues. With V trimmed by 8 bases and J by 6 bases, 0 bases remained unmatched. The germline CDR1 and CDR2 sequences are SNHLY and FYNNEI. CDR3 sequence: CASDRDGYTF. DNA of the CDR3: TGTGCCAGCGACAGGGATGGCTACACCTTC.

The sample holds many counts of this clonotype. The V call is TRBV10-3, the J call TRBJ1-1, with D perhaps matching TRBD1 (5 bases). The CDR3 has 14 residues. The V gene lost 4 bases and the J gene lost 1 base, with 10 bases spanning the gap. Germline loops: CDR1 ENHRY, CDR2 SYGVKD. The DNA of the CDR3 is TGTGCCATCAGTGGAGAGGGGCCGAACACTGAAGCTTTCTTT. Protein sequence: CAISGEGPNTEAFF.

This clonotype has more than one count but fewer than ten. The chain employs TRBV7-8 and TRBJ2-5, with 8 bases lining up with TRBD2. Germline V CDR1 and CDR2: SGHVS, FQNEAQ. After removal of 3 bases from V and 2 bases from J, the junction contained 8 bases not matched to a gene. The CDR3 has 16 amino acids. The CDR3, as DNA: TGTGCCAGCAGCTTCTTCCAATTAGCGGGGCAAGAGACCCAGTACTTC. This translates into CASSFFQLAGQETQYF. Supplemented by reference TRBV7-8 and TRBJ2-5, the full variable domain reads GAGVSQSPRYKVAKRGQDVALRCDPISGHVSLFWYQQALGQGPEFLTYFQNEAQLDKSGLPSDRFFAERPEGSVSTLKIQRTQQEDSAVYLCASSFFQLAGQETQYFGPGTRLLVL.

This clonotype was found a few times. This chain connects TRBV9 to TRBJ2-7; TRBD1 matches at 9 bases. The CDR3 runs 13 residues. Unmatched junction bases numbered 9, after V lost 7 bases and J lost 7 bases. CDR1 and CDR2 (germline): SGDLS, YYNGEE. CDR3 region: CASSDRTGDEQYF. As DNA, the CDR3 is TGTGCCAGCTCCGACCGGACAGGGGATGAGCAGTACTTC.

The chain joins TRBV2 to TRBJ2-5; D perhaps matches TRBD1 (6 bases). CDR3 length: 14 residues. In germline, CDR1 is SNHLY, CDR2 FYNNEI. V lost 6 bases and J lost 2, with 13 bases in between. CDR3 residues: CASSQRDIQETQYF. DNA for the CDR3: TGTGCCAGCAGCCAACGGGACATACAAGAGACCCAGTACTTC.

The rearrangement uses TRBV10-2 and TRBJ1-5; 7 nucleotides align to TRBD1. The CDR3 extends over 14 amino acids. The germline V gene has CDR1 WSHSY and CDR2 SAAADI. Trimming at V came to 0 bases and at J to 5 bases, leaving 1 base not matched to a gene. The CDR3 is CASSESGTDQPQHF. In DNA form, the CDR3 reads TGCGCCAGCAGTGAGTCGGGGACAGATCAGCCCCAGCATTTT.

This clonotype was counted at least ten times. The V call is TRBV7-9, the J call TRBJ2-7, with D tentatively TRBD1 (6 bases). The V gene lost 11 bases and the J gene lost 7 bases, with 15 bases spanning the gap. The CDR3 is 11 residues long. CDR1 SEHNR and CDR2 FQNEAQ come from the germline V gene (reference sequence). The CDR3 loop is CAGGVRSEQYF. The CDR3 bases are TGTGCCGGGGGCGTCCGGTCGGAGCAGTACTTC.

The chain combines TRBV5-1 with TRBJ2-2; D call uncertain. Germline CDR1 and CDR2: SGHRS and YFSETQ. Trimming took 4 bases from V and 2 from J, leaving 18 bases between them. The CDR3 has 17 amino acids. The CDR3 sequence is CASSKDTRHVNTGELFF. The CDR3, as DNA: TGCGCCAGCAGCAAAGACACCCGACATGTAAACACCGGGGAGCTGTTTTTT.

A note on this clonotype: A single base separates this from a much larger clone, so it may be a read error. J is TRBJ1-6 and V is TRBV7-2; D gene ambiguous. Germline lookup yields CDR1 SGHTA and CDR2 FQGNSA. With 7 bases removed from V and 7 bases from J, the gap between germline ends came to 17 bases. This CDR3 has 15 residues. The CDR3: CASNPVSEPNSPLHF. The CDR3 DNA is TGTGCCAGCAACCCTGTGAGCGAACCCAATTCACCCCTCCACTTT. Based on the CDR3 plus reference TRBV7-2 and TRBJ1-6, the full variable domain is GAGVSQSPSNKVTEKGKDVELRCDPISGHTALYWYRQSLGQGLEFLIYFQGNSAPDKSGLPSDRFSAERTGGSVSTLTIQRTQQEDSAVYLCASNPVSEPNSPLHFGNGTRLTVT.

This clonotype has at least ten counts. The CDR3 sequence: CASSPDFNQPQHF. Here the CDR3 DNA reads TGTGCCAGTAGTCCGGACTTCAATCAGCCCCAGCATTTT. The chain links TRBV19 to TRBJ1-5; D is unclear. V was trimmed by 5 bases and J by 3 bases, leaving 8 bases between them. Germline assignment: CDR1 LNHDA and CDR2 SQIVND (reference sequence). This CDR3 has 13 residues.

Notes on this clonotype: At one of its ends the junction is not consistent with the germline gene, which may arise from a read error. The chain joins TRBV7-9 to TRBJ1-1; D ambiguous. The length of the CDR3 is 14 residues. Germline V gene sequence: CDR1 SEHNR, CDR2 FQNEAQ (reference sequence). CDR3 sequence: CAGSQVPLPTEAFF. As DNA, the CDR3 is TGCGCCGGCAGCCAAGTCCCTCTCCCCACTGAAGCTTTCTTT.

This clonotype was picked up a small number of times. Germline and junction disagree at one end, which may indicate a read error. The rearrangement joins TRBV7-8 to TRBJ2-2; D is possibly TRBD1 or TRBD2 (5 bases each). CDR1 and CDR2 (germline): SGHVS, FQNEAQ. This CDR3 has 15 amino acids. The CDR3 nucleotides read TGCGCCAGCAGCCAAGGGGACGGAAAAGCGTGGGAGCTGTTTTTT. This codes for CASSQGDGKAWELFF.